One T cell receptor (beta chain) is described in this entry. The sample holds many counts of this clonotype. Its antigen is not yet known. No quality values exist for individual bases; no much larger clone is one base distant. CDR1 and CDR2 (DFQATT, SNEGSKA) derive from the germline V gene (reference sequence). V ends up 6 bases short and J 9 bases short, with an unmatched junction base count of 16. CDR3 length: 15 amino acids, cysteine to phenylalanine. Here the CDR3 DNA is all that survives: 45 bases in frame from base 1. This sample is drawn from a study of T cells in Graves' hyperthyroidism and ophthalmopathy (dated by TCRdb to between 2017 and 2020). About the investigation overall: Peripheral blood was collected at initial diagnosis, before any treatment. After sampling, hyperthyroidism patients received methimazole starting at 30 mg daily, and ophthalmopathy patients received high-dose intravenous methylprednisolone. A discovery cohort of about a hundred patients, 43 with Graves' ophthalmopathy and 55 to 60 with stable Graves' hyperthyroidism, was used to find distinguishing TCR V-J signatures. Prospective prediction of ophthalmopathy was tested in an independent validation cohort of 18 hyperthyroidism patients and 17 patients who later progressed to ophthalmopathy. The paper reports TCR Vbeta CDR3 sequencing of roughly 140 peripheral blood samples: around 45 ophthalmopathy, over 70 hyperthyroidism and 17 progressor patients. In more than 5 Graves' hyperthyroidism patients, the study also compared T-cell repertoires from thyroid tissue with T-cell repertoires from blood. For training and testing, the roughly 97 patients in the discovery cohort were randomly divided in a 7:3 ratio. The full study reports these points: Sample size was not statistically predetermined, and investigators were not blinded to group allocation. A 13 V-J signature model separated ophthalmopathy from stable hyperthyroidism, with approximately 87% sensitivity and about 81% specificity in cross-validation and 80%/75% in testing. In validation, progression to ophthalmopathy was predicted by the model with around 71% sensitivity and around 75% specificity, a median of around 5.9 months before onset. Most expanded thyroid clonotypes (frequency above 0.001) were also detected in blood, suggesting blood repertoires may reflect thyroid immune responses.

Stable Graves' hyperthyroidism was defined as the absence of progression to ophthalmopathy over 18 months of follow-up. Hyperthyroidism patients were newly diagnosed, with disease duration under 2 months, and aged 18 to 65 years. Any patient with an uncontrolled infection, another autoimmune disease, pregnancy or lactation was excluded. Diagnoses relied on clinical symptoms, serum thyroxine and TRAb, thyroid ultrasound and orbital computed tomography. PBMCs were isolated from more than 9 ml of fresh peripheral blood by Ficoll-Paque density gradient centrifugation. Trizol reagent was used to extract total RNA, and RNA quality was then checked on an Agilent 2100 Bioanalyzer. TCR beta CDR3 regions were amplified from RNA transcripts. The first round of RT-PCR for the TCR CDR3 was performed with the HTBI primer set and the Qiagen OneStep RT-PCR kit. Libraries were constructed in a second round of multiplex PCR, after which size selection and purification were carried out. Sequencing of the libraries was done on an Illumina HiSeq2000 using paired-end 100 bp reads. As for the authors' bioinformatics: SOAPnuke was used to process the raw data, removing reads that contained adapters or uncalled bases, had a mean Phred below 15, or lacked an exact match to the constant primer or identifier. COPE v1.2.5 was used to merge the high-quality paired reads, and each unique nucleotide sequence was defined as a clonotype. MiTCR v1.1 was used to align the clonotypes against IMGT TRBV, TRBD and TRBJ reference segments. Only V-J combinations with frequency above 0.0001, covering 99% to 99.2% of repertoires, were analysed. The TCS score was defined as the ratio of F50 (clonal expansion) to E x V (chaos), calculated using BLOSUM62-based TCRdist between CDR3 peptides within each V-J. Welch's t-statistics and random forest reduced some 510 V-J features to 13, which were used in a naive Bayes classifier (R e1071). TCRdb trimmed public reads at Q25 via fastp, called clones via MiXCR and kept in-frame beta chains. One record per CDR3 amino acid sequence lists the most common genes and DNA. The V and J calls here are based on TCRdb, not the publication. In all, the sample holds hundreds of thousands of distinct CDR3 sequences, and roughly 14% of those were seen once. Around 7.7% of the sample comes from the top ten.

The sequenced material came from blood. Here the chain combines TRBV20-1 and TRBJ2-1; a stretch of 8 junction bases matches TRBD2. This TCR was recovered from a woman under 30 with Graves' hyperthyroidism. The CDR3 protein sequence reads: CSAVLPSGLGVEQFF. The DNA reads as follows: TGCAGTGCCGTCCTTCCCTCGGGACTAGGCGTTGAGCAGTTCTTC.